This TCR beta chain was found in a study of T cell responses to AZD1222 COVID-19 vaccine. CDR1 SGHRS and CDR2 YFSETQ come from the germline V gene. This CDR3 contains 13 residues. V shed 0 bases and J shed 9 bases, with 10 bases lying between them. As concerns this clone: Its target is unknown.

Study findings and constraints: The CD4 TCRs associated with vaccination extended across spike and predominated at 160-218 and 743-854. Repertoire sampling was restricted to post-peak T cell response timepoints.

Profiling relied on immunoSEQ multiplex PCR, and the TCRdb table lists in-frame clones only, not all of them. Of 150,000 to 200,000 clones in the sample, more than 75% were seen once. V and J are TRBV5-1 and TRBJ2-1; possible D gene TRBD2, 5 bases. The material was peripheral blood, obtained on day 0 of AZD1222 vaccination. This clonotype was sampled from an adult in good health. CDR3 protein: CASSLGTGSEQFF. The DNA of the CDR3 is TGCGCCAGCAGCTTGGGAACGGGGAGTGAGCAGTTCTTC.